These 5 T cell receptor beta chains share one sample of origin, sequenced in a study of blood T cells in healthy people across ages. Through a sample-barcoded 5' primer and a J-beta primer mix, a second PCR was run for roughly 6 to 12 cycles. TCRdb passed the 5' RACE reads through MiXCR, listing each CDR3 protein once. Of under 1,100,000 distinct CDR3 sequences in the sample, around 27% are singletons; the top ten hold approximately 0.71%. This same sample was also part of a study on T cells of mothers and their children.

The specimen sequenced was blood. These receptors were collected from a girl aged 2-9 years in good health.

The V gene is TRBV6-2 or TRBV6-3, the J gene TRBJ2-1; 10 bases align to TRBD2. V was pared by 5 bases and J by 6 bases, with 10 bases of the junction left unmatched. Per the germline V gene, CDR1 is MNHEY and CDR2 is SVGEGT. The CDR3 loop spans 16 amino acids. The CDR3 reads CASSKLSGRSLNEQFF. CDR3 DNA sequence: TGTGCCAGCAGTAAACTTAGCGGGAGGTCCCTCAATGAGCAGTTCTTC.

This clonotype was counted between two and nine times. The genes are TRBV28 and TRBJ1-1, with D possibly matching TRBD1 (6 bases). Germline CDR1 is MDHEN and CDR2 is SYDVKM. The CDR3 covers 15 residues. Trimming removed 7 bases at V and 0 bases at J, with 15 bases between. As DNA, the CDR3 is TGTGCCAGCAAGGCACAGGGAATCATGAACACTGAAGCTTTCTTT. It translates to CASKAQGIMNTEAFF. The full variable domain, rest sourced from reference TRBV28 and TRBJ1-1, is DVKVTQSSRYLVKRTGEKVFLECVQDMDHENMFWYRQDPGLGLRLIYFSYDVKMKEKGDIPEGYSVSREKKERFSLILESASTNQTSMYLCASKAQGIMNTEAFFGQGTRLTVV.

This clonotype was detected only once. The DNA for the CDR3 is TGTGCCAGCAGAGTCGGAGTAGCGGAGGATGAGCAGTTCTTC. As protein: CASRVGVAEDEQFF. The chain joins TRBV11-2 to TRBJ2-5, with a possible D match to TRBD2 (6 bases). The DNA matches TRBJ2-1 better at its end, which makes the J call doubtful. Germline V gives CDR1 SGHAT, CDR2 FQNNGV. The CDR3 has 14 residues.

This clonotype has more than one count but fewer than ten. In nucleotides, the CDR3 is TGTGCCATCGGGTCGACTAGATTTTGGGCAGAGACCCAGTACTTC. Translating gives CAIGSTRFWAETQYF. The chain uses TRBV10-3 and TRBJ2-5; a weak D match, TRBD2 (6 bases). There are 15 residues in the CDR3. Per germline, CDR1 ENHRY and CDR2 SYGVKD. V was clipped by 8 bases and J by 4 bases, with 20 bases between them.

This clonotype came up a few times. V and J are TRBV24-1 and TRBJ2-1; 12 bases align to TRBD2. The CDR3 runs 19 residues. Germline V CDR1 and CDR2: KGHDR, SFDVKD. The trim removed 0 bases at V and 8 bases at J, leaving 13 bases unmatched. CDR3 DNA sequence: TGTGCCACCAGTGATTTGCGGCGGGCTAGCGGGGGGGCCAGGGATGAGCAGTTCTTC. Translated, it gives CATSDLRRASGGARDEQFF.